This T cell receptor (beta chain) was profiled in a study of OX40 agonist ivuxolimab in advanced cancers. Study-wide context: Under the entry rules, prior anti-PD-1, anti-PD-L1 or anti-CTLA-4 therapy was allowed, and 40% had some.

Germline CDR1 and CDR2: SGDLS and YYNGEE. The CDR3 extends over 15 amino acids. V lost 3 bases to trimming and J lost 0 bases, with 10 bases between them. Method: immunoSEQ multiplex PCR; TCRdb's copy keeps in-frame clones and lacks some. The data show tens of thousands of clones, about 83% seen once. Patients with autoimmune history or systemic immunosuppression were excluded. The input for sequencing was CD4+ or CD8+ T cells sorted from blood, taken in a trial of the OX40 agonist ivuxolimab. The sequence was obtained from an adult with an advanced solid tumor such as melanoma, head and neck, liver or kidney cancer. The V and J genes are TRBV9 and TRBJ2-1, with D perhaps matching TRBD2 (5 bases). The CDR3 DNA is TGTGCCAGCAGCGGAGCGGCCAGCTCCTACAATGAGCAGTTCTTC. Translating gives CASSGAASSYNEQFF.